These 11 T cell receptor beta chains were all obtained from the same sample, sequenced in a study of T cell repertoires in cytomegalovirus infection. TCRdb re-called the reads through MiXCR, storing one row per CDR3 protein. The sample contains roughly 310,000 distinct CDR3 sequences, roughly 28% of which appear only once. These TCRs' antigens remain unknown. The input for sequencing was cultured PBMCs, taken from culture after CMV antigen stimulation. These receptor sequences come from a human donor in good health (CMV status not recorded). Some clones in this sample may be carry-over from other donors' samples.

For the CDR3, the DNA is TGCAGTGCTAGCTTTAGCGGGAGGCGCAATGAGCAGTTCTTC. Translating gives CSASFSGRRNEQFF. The V gene is TRBV20-1, the J gene TRBJ2-1; 10 nucleotides agree with TRBD2. V shed 3 bases and J 6 bases; nucleotides not matched to a gene: 5. Germline V lookup: CDR1 DFQATT, CDR2 SNEGSKA (reference sequence). The CDR3 consists of 14 residues.

V is TRBV10-3 and J is TRBJ1-2; D gene uncertain. Per germline, CDR1 ENHRY and CDR2 SYGVKD. Trimming removed 3 bases from V and 6 bases from J, with 11 bases in between. The CDR3 extends over 13 amino acids. The CDR3 region has the DNA TGTGCCATCAGTGAAATAGAGGGAGATGGCTACACCTTC. This translates into CAISEIEGDGYTF.

The chain recombines TRBV28 with TRBJ2-2, with D possibly being TRBD1 (6 bases). The CDR3 totals 16 residues. Trimming stripped 5 bases from V and 4 bases from J, with 17 bases between. Germline assignment: CDR1 MDHEN and CDR2 SYDVKM. DNA of the CDR3: TGTGCCAGCAGTCTAGCAACAGGGTACGGCACCGGGGAGCTGTTTTTT. As protein: CASSLATGYGTGELFF.

This clonotype was seen a few times. The rearrangement joins TRBV7-9 to TRBJ2-7; the D is unclear. CDR1 and CDR2 (germline): SEHNR, FQNEAQ (reference sequence). V gave up 1 base and J gave up 3 bases, with 16 bases separating them. This CDR3 comprises 16 residues. The CDR3 DNA is TGTGCCAGCAGCTTAGGGGCGGCGTCCGACCGCTACGAGCAGTACTTC. It specifies CASSLGAASDRYEQYF. Filled out from reference TRBV7-9 and TRBJ2-7, the complete variable domain reads DTGVSQNPRHKITKRGQNVTFRCDPISEHNRLYWYRQTLGQGPEFLTYFQNEAQLEKSRLLSDRFSAERPKGSFSTLEIQRTEQGDSAMYLCASSLGAASDRYEQYFGPGTRLTVT.

This chain links TRBV7-2 with TRBJ1-1; no clear D. V was shortened by 3 bases and J by 3 bases, with 8 bases between the two germline ends. Germline loops: CDR1 SGHTA, CDR2 FQGNSA. The CDR3 sequence is 13 residues long. CDR3 sequence (DNA): TGTGCCAGCAGCTTCAAGTGGGACACTGAAGCTTTCTTT. It codes for CASSFKWDTEAFF.

This clonotype has a handful of counts. The CDR3 coding sequence is TGTGCCAGCAACAATGGAACAGATACGCAGTATTTT. Translating it yields CASNNGTDTQYF. This sequence joins TRBV7-9 and TRBJ2-3; no reliable D call. Trimming took off 7 bases at V and 3 bases at J, with 8 bases between the two ends. CDR1 SEHNR and CDR2 FQNEAQ come from the germline V gene (reference sequence). The CDR3 length is 12 residues.

CDR3 in DNA: TGTGCCAGCAGCTTATCCCCTAGCGCAGACACCGGGGAGCTGTTTTTT. This codes for CASSLSPSADTGELFF. The V call is TRBV7-8, the J call TRBJ2-2; TRBD2 might be the D (6 bases). CDR1 SGHVS and CDR2 FQNEAQ come from the germline V gene. CDR3 size: 16 residues. Trimming removed 2 bases at V and 3 bases at J, with 13 bases between.

This clonotype has a handful of counts. V and J are TRBV7-9 and TRBJ2-7, with 14 bases identical to TRBD2. Trimming cost V 6 bases and J 5 bases; bases outside gene matches: 6. Germline V CDR1 and CDR2: SEHNR, FQNEAQ (reference sequence). The CDR3 has 15 amino acids. This CDR3 reads CASRPGTSGSDEQYF. CDR3 bases: TGTGCCAGCAGACCCGGGACTAGCGGGAGCGACGAGCAGTACTTC.

This clonotype was detected a few times. The J gene is TRBJ1-1, the V gene TRBV10-3; D uncertain. Per the germline V gene, CDR1 is ENHRY and CDR2 is SYGVKD. This CDR3 is 14 amino acids long. V gave up 6 bases and J gave up 6 bases, with 17 bases separating them. Written as DNA, the CDR3 is TGTGCCATCAGCTCCGGGTCCGCGGGTCCTGAAGCTTTCTTT. As protein: CAISSGSAGPEAFF.

The chain recombines TRBV2 with TRBJ2-5; the D gene is possibly TRBD2 (5 bases). The CDR3 has 12 amino acids. V gave up 6 bases and J gave up 0 bases, with 5 bases separating them. From germline, CDR1 is SNHLY and CDR2 FYNNEI. CDR3 sequence reads: CASRDYQETQYF. In DNA form, the CDR3 reads TGTGCCAGCAGGGACTACCAAGAGACCCAGTACTTC.

The genes are TRBV18 and TRBJ2-3, with D perhaps assigned TRBD1 or TRBD2 (5 bases each). The CDR3 loop spans 15 amino acids. Germline-derived CDR1 and CDR2 are KGHSH and LQKENI. V lost 6 bases to trimming and J lost 4 bases, with 17 bases between them. The CDR3, as DNA: TGTGCCAGCTCCCCAGCCGGGACGTCCCCAGATACGCAGTATTTT. Translation gives CASSPAGTSPDTQYF.